The 21 T cell receptor beta chains below were found in one sample sequenced in a study of blood T cell repertoires in COVID-19. The data were produced by immunoSEQ multiplex PCR, yet TCRdb's version contains in-frame clones alone and is incomplete. Among 200,000 to 250,000 clones listed, about 90% were seen once. Input material: PBMCs or T cells enriched from blood (not recorded which). Receptors originate from a man aged 30-40 years who had recovered from COVID-19.

The gene calls are TRBV19 and TRBJ1-1; 9 bases are a match to TRBD1. The CDR3 contains 16 residues. V dropped 3 bases and J dropped 0; count of bases not matched to a gene: 5. The germline V gene has CDR1 LNHDA and CDR2 SQIVND (reference sequence). The CDR3 spells CASSMDRGGLNTEAFF. The CDR3, as DNA: TGTGCCAGTAGTATGGACAGGGGAGGGTTGAACACTGAAGCTTTCTTT.

The rearrangement uses TRBV30 and TRBJ2-7; D is perhaps TRBD1 (6 bases). Germline-derived CDR1 and CDR2 are GTSNPN and SVGIG (reference sequence). This CDR3 is 17 amino acids long. Trimming removed 0 bases from V and 4 bases from J, with 22 bases in between. CDR3 sequence reads: CAWSVTRVPGVGYEQYF. For the CDR3, the DNA is TGTGCCTGGAGTGTGACCCGAGTTCCAGGGGTGGGGTACGAGCAGTACTTC.

This clone has only a few counts. This chain links TRBV28 with TRBJ1-1; 9 bases are a match to TRBD1. The CDR3 is made up of 13 amino acids. Per the germline V gene, CDR1 is MDHEN and CDR2 is SYDVKM. Losses at the gene ends were 6 bases for V and 5 bases for J; bases not matched to a gene: 4. The CDR3 DNA is TGTGCCAGCAGAACAGGGGGCTGGACTGAAGCTTTCTTT. It specifies CASRTGGWTEAFF. Filled out from reference TRBV28 and TRBJ1-1, the complete variable domain reads DVKVTQSSRYLVKRTGEKVFLECVQDMDHENMFWYRQDPGLGLRLIYFSYDVKMKEKGDIPEGYSVSREKKERFSLILESASTNQTSMYLCASRTGGWTEAFFGQGTRLTVV.

The rearrangement joins TRBV5-1 to TRBJ1-1; TRBD1 agrees at 11 bases. The CDR3 is 18 residues long. Germline assignment: CDR1 SGHRS and CDR2 YFSETQ. Losses at the gene ends were 4 bases for V and 0 bases for J; bases not matched to a gene: 11. The CDR3 nucleotides are TGCGCCAGCAGCGCAACCGGGACAGGGGGGACCATGAACACTGAAGCTTTCTTT. It codes for CASSATGTGGTMNTEAFF.

The V gene is TRBV9, the J gene TRBJ2-2, with D uncertain. V was shortened by 0 bases and J by 5 bases, with 8 bases between the two germline ends. Germline V lookup: CDR1 SGDLS, CDR2 YYNGEE. The CDR3 has 14 residues. The CDR3 spells CASSVGLPTGELFF. The CDR3 DNA is TGTGCCAGCAGCGTAGGACTTCCTACCGGGGAGCTGTTTTTT.

This clone appeared a single time. Here the CDR3 reads CASSSGTENEKLFF. The CDR3 DNA reads as TGCGCCAGCAGCTCCGGGACAGAAAATGAAAAACTGTTTTTT. The rearrangement uses TRBV5-1 and TRBJ1-4, with 7 nucleotides matching TRBD1. The CDR3 extends over 14 amino acids. With V trimmed by 3 bases and J by 5 bases, 4 bases remained unmatched. In germline, CDR1 is SGHRS, CDR2 YFSETQ.

The chain recombines TRBV4-3 with TRBJ2-4; a weak D match, TRBD2 (6 bases). The CDR3 covers 15 residues. The V end was cut by 3 bases, the J end by 0 bases, with 9 bases between. CDR1 LGHNA and CDR2 YSLEER come from the germline V gene. The DNA for the CDR3 is TGCGCCAGCAGCCAGGGACTCCTAGCCAAAAACATTCAGTACTTC. It is translated as CASSQGLLAKNIQYF.

The V gene is TRBV13, the J gene TRBJ2-7; TRBD2 might be the D (7 bases). The length of the CDR3 is 14 residues. Germline lookup yields CDR1 PRHDT and CDR2 FYEKMQ (reference sequence). V was shortened by 2 bases and J by 6 bases, with 14 bases between the two germline ends. The CDR3 reads CASSLLAGAPEQYF. The CDR3 nucleotides read TGTGCCAGCAGCTTACTCGCGGGGGCCCCCGAGCAGTACTTC.

The J gene is TRBJ2-1, the V gene TRBV9; 7 bases agree with TRBD2. V was clipped by 3 bases and J by 7 bases; unmatched bases: 10. This CDR3 spans 15 amino acids. Germline V gene sequence: CDR1 SGDLS, CDR2 YYNGEE. CDR3 nucleotides: TGTGCCAGCAGCGAGACGGGGAGGGCCGGAAATGAGCAGTTCTTC. Encoded protein: CASSETGRAGNEQFF.

The rearrangement uses TRBV5-4 and TRBJ2-5; 9 nucleotides line up with TRBD2. CDR3 length: 18 amino acids. Trimming took 5 bases from V and 1 from J; bases not matched to a gene: 15. Germline values: CDR1 SGHNT, CDR2 YYREEE (reference sequence). CDR3 DNA: TGTGCCAGCAGGCAAGGTGCGGCGGGAGGGCATGGCCAAGAGACCCAGTACTTC. This gives the protein CASRQGAAGGHGQETQYF.

This clone was seen only once. The J gene is TRBJ1-5, the V gene TRBV30; D is unclear. The CDR3 totals 13 residues. CDR1 is GTSNPN, CDR2 SVGIG, per germline (reference sequence). V lost 0 bases to trimming and J lost 6 bases, with 9 bases between them. The CDR3 nucleotides are TGTGCCTGGAGTGTAGGTGGGCGTCAGCCCCAGCATTTT. It specifies CAWSVGGRQPQHF.

This clone was observed a single time. CDR3 region: CASSPGTGYYGYTF. For the CDR3, the DNA is TGTGCCAGCAGTCCCGGGACAGGATACTATGGCTACACCTTC. The V and J genes are TRBV6-5 and TRBJ1-2, with 8 bases identical to TRBD1. With V trimmed by 5 bases and J by 3 bases, 5 bases remained unmatched. Germline CDR1 is MNHEY and CDR2 is SVGAGI. The CDR3 runs 14 residues.

This clone has a handful of counts. The chain links TRBV9 to TRBJ1-6; 7 nucleotides agree with TRBD1. This CDR3 has 15 residues. CDR1 and CDR2 (germline): SGDLS, YYNGEE. The V gene end was trimmed by 0 bases and the J gene end by 7 bases; junction bases not matched to a gene: 4. In nucleotides, the CDR3 is TGTGCCAGCAGCGTAGGGGACAGCAGAAATTCACCCCTCCACTTT. Its protein product is CASSVGDSRNSPLHF.

The chain carries TRBV2 and TRBJ1-1; possible D gene TRBD1, 6 bases. Germline V lookup: CDR1 SNHLY, CDR2 FYNNEI. Trimming stripped 5 bases from V and 10 bases from J, with 14 bases between. CDR3 length: 12 amino acids. For the CDR3, the DNA is TGTGCCAGCAGTCTATTACAGGGCCCAGCTTTCTTT. Translation gives CASSLLQGPAFF.

Only a few counts were recorded for this clone. The chain has TRBV5-1 and TRBJ2-1, with TRBD2 as a possible D gene (6 bases). Trimming removed 4 bases from V and 0 bases from J, with 17 bases in between. Germline-derived CDR1 and CDR2 are SGHRS and YFSETQ. This CDR3 contains 17 residues. CDR3 sequence (DNA): TGCGCCAGCAGCGATCCGGGACTGTCCCACTCCTACAATGAGCAGTTCTTC. Amino acid sequence: CASSDPGLSHSYNEQFF.

This clone showed up just once. This chain joins TRBV18 and TRBJ2-5, with D possibly being TRBD1 (6 bases). This CDR3 spans 15 amino acids. The V end was cut by 3 bases, the J end by 3 bases, with 14 bases between. Germline CDR1 reads KGHSH; CDR2 reads LQKENI. CDR3 sequence: CASSPSIGQKETQYF. CDR3 bases: TGTGCCAGCTCACCCTCCATCGGACAGAAAGAGACCCAGTACTTC.

V is TRBV7-8 and J is TRBJ1-5; D gene uncertain. Germline V gene lookup returns CDR1 SGHVS and CDR2 FQNEAQ. V was shortened by 1 base and J by 9 bases, with 10 bases between the two germline ends. The CDR3 totals 13 residues. CDR3 in amino acids: CASSLDRRRPQHF. The DNA of the CDR3 is TGTGCCAGCAGCTTAGACCGGAGGAGGCCCCAGCATTTT.

This chain links TRBV18 with TRBJ2-7, with D perhaps matching TRBD2 (5 bases). CDR3 size: 16 residues. Germline V gene sequence: CDR1 KGHSH, CDR2 LQKENI. V lost 1 base and J lost 5, with 18 bases in between. CDR3 DNA: TGTGCCAGCTCACCACTCTACGGGGAAAATCCCCACGAGCAGTACTTC. It yields the protein CASSPLYGENPHEQYF.

The chain employs TRBV5-8 and TRBJ1-2, with 9 bases identical to TRBD1. The V gene's germline CDR1 is SGHTS and CDR2 YDEGEE. The CDR3 is 14 residues long. V was clipped by 2 bases and J by 12 bases; unmatched bases: 11. The CDR3 nucleotides read TGTGCCAGCAGCTTTCGGGGACAGGGAATAGTAAACACCTTC. Translated, it gives CASSFRGQGIVNTF.

This chain connects TRBV7-2 to TRBJ2-6; no clear D. CDR1 is SGHTA and CDR2 is FQGNSA in the germline V gene. V was trimmed by 2 bases and J by 4 bases, leaving 12 bases between them. There are 16 residues in the CDR3. CDR3 coding DNA: TGTGCCAGCAGCTTAAAAGCGAGCGCCGGGGCCAACGTCCTGACTTTC. Its protein product is CASSLKASAGANVLTF.

The gene calls are TRBV7-3 and TRBJ2-5; possible D gene TRBD1, 6 bases. This CDR3 is 13 amino acids long. V lost 1 base and J lost 5, with 8 bases in between. Germline V gene lookup returns CDR1 SGHTA and CDR2 FQGTGA. CDR3 coding DNA: TGTGCCAGCAGCTTAAACCAGGGGGAGACCCAGTACTTC. Amino acid sequence: CASSLNQGETQYF.